Listed below are T cell receptor beta chains from one sample, sequenced in a study of human T cells and chemical hapten exposure. A single record per CDR3 protein comes from TCRdb applying MiXCR to the RACE reads. The data show over 100,000 distinct CDR3 sequences, approximately 8.8% seen once. Sequencing was performed on whole blood, taken in connection with sensitization to the hapten diphenylcyclopropenone (DPC). These receptors came from a woman aged 40 to 50 with alopecia areata. Some clones in this sample may be carry-over from other donors' samples. The CDR3 runs from the conserved cysteine through the conserved F or W. D genes are given only for firm matches. Size is omitted from some rows. Given values are once, few, many or a class for expanded clones.

CDR3	DNA	size	J	V	D
CASSPGGRNEQFF	TGTGCCAGCAGTCCAGGTGGGAGGAATGAGCAGTTCTTC	-	TRBJ2-1	TRBV6-5	-
CASSFSGGSYEQYF	TGTGCCAGCAGCTTTTCGGGGGGCTCCTACGAGCAGTACTTC	few	TRBJ2-7	TRBV5-6	TRBD2
CASSLNTQRTYYEQYF	TGTGCCAGCAGTTTAAATACACAGAGGACGTACTACGAGCAGTACTTC	-	TRBJ2-7	TRBV27	-
CASSQLAFYGYTF	TGCGCCAGCAGCCAACTAGCGTTTTATGGCTACACCTTC	-	TRBJ1-2	TRBV4-3	-
CASTTLDNSNQPQHF	TGTGCCAGCACCACGCTAGATAATAGCAATCAGCCCCAGCATTTT	many	TRBJ1-5	TRBV6-2/TRBV6-3	-
CAISETASTYSTDTQYF	TGTGCCATCAGTGAGACAGCTTCTACGTATAGCACAGATACGCAGTATTTT	many	TRBJ2-3	TRBV10-3	-
CASSLNTNLNTEAFF	TGTGCCAGCAGCCTTAACACCAACTTGAACACTGAAGCTTTCTTT	few	TRBJ1-1	TRBV6-2/TRBV6-3	-
CASSLAALSYGYTF	TGTGCCAGCAGCTTAGCGGCCCTCTCCTATGGCTACACCTTC	-	TRBJ1-2	TRBV7-9	-
CASSSYRTGVEAFF	TGTGCCAGCAGCTCTTACAGAACAGGGGTTGAAGCTTTCTTT	many	TRBJ1-1	TRBV5-4	TRBD1
CASSLEIRDSPWSIGQYF	TGTGCCAGCAGCTTAGAAATTCGAGACAGCCCATGGAGCATCGGGCAGTACTTC	many	TRBJ2-7	TRBV11-2	-
CASSQSLAGGELFF	TGTGCCAGCAGCCAGTCACTTGCCGGCGGGGAGCTGTTTTTT	few	TRBJ2-2	TRBV3-2	-
CASSQTELKGYTF	TGTGCCAGCAGCCAGACCGAACTAAAAGGCTACACCTTC	many	TRBJ1-2	TRBV7-8	-
CASRGTGDEQYF	TGTGCCAGCAGAGGGACAGGGGACGAGCAGTACTTC	few	TRBJ2-7	TRBV2	TRBD1
CASSLVAGGAIFTEAFF	TGTGCCAGCAGCTTAGTGGCAGGGGGCGCGATATTTACTGAAGCTTTCTTT	-	TRBJ1-1	TRBV7-2	TRBD1
CASSLQGTGTQPQHF	TGTGCCAGCAGTTTACAGGGGACGGGGACTCAGCCCCAGCATTTT	-	TRBJ1-5	TRBV2	TRBD1
CASSDLTGTGEKLFF	TGTGCCAGCAGTGACCTAACAGGGACCGGTGAAAAACTGTTTTTT	-	TRBJ1-4	TRBV25-1	-
CASSEGGNIQYF	TGTGCCAGCAGTGAAGGGGGGAACATTCAGTACTTC	few	TRBJ2-4	TRBV6-1	-
CSARGGGTGRSETQYF	TGCAGTGCTAGAGGAGGTGGGACAGGAAGATCAGAGACCCAGTACTTC	many	TRBJ2-5	TRBV20-1	TRBD1
CASSYYTEAFF	TGTGCCAGCAGTTACTACACTGAAGCTTTCTTT	many	TRBJ1-1	TRBV6-2/TRBV6-3	-
CASSMGAAPREQYF	TGTGCCAGCAGTATGGGGGCGGCTCCCAGGGAGCAGTACTTC	many	TRBJ2-7	TRBV6-5	-
CASSQDRRGLDIQYF	TGTGCCAGCAGCCAAGATAGGAGGGGTTTGGACATTCAGTACTTC	many	TRBJ2-4	TRBV4-2	-
CAISDGAEYEQYF	TGTGCCATCAGTGATGGGGCCGAATACGAGCAGTACTTC	few	TRBJ2-7	TRBV10-3	-
CASSRGTEAFF	TGTGCCAGCAGTAGGGGGACTGAAGCTTTCTTT	many	TRBJ1-1	TRBV6-2/TRBV6-3	-
CASSPREEQPQHF	TGTGCCAGCTCACCGCGGGAGGAACAGCCCCAGCATTTT	many	TRBJ1-5	TRBV18	-
CASSFQGTNTEAFF	TGTGCCAGCTCTTTTCAGGGGACGAACACTGAAGCTTTCTTT	many	TRBJ1-1	TRBV18	-
CASSQVGQWNQPQHF	TGCGCCAGCAGCCAAGTGGGACAGTGGAATCAGCCCCAGCATTTT	many	TRBJ1-5	TRBV4-1	TRBD1
CASSVAPGSETQYF	TGTGCCAGCAGCGTAGCTCCCGGTTCCGAGACCCAGTACTTC	many	TRBJ2-5	TRBV9	-